Presented here are 6 T cell receptor beta chains from one specimen sequenced in a study of T cell responses to AZD1222 COVID-19 vaccine. The table came from immunoSEQ multiplex PCR; TCRdb's copy has only in-frame clones and leaves some out. Among 65,000 to 85,000 clones listed, approximately 81% were seen once. The sample here was peripheral blood, taken on day 0 of AZD1222 vaccination. All receptors derive from an adult in good health.

The chain uses TRBV4-3 and TRBJ1-2; TRBD1 aligns across 8 bases. The CDR3 is 16 amino acids. Trimming took 1 base from V and 7 from J; bases not matched to a gene: 11. CDR1 is LGHNA, CDR2 YSLEER, per germline. CDR3: CASSQGTGPRSGGYTF. DNA of the CDR3: TGCGCCAGCAGCCAAGGGACAGGGCCTAGGTCAGGTGGCTACACCTTC.

In this sample, this clone turned up a few times. The chain joins TRBV4-2 to TRBJ2-6, with unresolved D. Deletions cut 1 base from V and 4 bases from J, with 2 bases between. The germline gives CDR1 LGHNA, CDR2 YNFKEQ. The CDR3 is 13 amino acids. In DNA form, the CDR3 reads TGTGCCAGCAGCCAAGGGGGGGCCAACGTCCTGACTTTC. This translates into CASSQGGANVLTF.

The chain carries TRBV18 and TRBJ1-5; no definite D call. Per germline, CDR1 KGHSH and CDR2 LQKENI. The CDR3 runs to 13 residues. V lost 4 bases and J 8 bases, leaving 12 bases between the germline ends. The CDR3 sequence: CASSLEDPKPQHF. The CDR3 DNA sequence: TGTGCCAGCTCACTAGAGGACCCTAAGCCCCAGCATTTT.

The chain couples TRBV19 to TRBJ2-3; 8 positions match TRBD2. The CDR3 covers 14 residues. V shed 7 bases, J shed 5 bases, and the junction held 8 bases outside the gene matches. CDR1 is LNHDA and CDR2 is SQIVND in the germline V gene (reference sequence). The CDR3 loop is CASTPRGGEDTQYF. CDR3 sequence (DNA): TGTGCCAGTACCCCCCGGGGGGGTGAAGATACGCAGTATTTT.

The V gene is TRBV5-6, the J gene TRBJ1-3; 7 bases agree with TRBD1. The germline V gene has CDR1 SGHDT and CDR2 YYEEEE. The CDR3 extends over 15 amino acids. V shed 1 base, J shed 4 bases, and the junction held 5 bases outside the gene matches. CDR3 amino acids: CASSLWTGRGNTIYF. In nucleotides, the CDR3 is TGTGCCAGCAGCTTGTGGACAGGCAGGGGAAACACCATATATTTT.

This clone was detected only once. This sequence joins TRBV20-1 and TRBJ2-2; no clear D. Germline V lookup: CDR1 DFQATT, CDR2 SNEGSKA (reference sequence). The CDR3 covers 11 residues. The V gene lost 5 bases and the J gene lost 6 bases, with 7 bases spanning the gap. The CDR3 sequence is CSAATSGELFF. The DNA for the CDR3 is TGCAGTGCTGCCACCTCCGGGGAGCTGTTTTTT.